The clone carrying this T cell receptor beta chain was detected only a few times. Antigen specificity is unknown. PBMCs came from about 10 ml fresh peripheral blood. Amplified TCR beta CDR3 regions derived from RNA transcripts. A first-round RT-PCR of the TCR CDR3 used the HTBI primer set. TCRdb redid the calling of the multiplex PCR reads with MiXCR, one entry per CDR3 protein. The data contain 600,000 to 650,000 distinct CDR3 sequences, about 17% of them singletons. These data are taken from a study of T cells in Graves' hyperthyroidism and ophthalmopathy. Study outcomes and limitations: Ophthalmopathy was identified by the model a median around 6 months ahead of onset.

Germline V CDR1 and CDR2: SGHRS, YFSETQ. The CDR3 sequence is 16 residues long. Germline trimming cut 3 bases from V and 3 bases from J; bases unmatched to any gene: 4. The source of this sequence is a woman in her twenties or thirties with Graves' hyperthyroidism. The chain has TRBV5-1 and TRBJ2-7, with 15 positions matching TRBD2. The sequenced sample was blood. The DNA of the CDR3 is TGCGCCAGCAGCTGGGGACTAGCGGGAGGCCTCTACGAGCAGTACTTC. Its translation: CASSWGLAGGLYEQYF.